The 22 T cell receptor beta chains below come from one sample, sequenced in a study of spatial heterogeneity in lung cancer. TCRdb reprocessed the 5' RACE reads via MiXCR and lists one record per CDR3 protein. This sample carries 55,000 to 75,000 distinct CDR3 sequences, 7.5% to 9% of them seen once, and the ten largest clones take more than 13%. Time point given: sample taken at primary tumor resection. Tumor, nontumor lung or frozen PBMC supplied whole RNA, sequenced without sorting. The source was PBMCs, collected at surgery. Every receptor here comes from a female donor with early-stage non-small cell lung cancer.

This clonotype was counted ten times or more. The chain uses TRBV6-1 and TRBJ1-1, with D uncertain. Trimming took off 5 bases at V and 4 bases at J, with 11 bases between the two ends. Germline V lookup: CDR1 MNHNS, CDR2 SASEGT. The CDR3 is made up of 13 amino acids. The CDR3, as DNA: TGTGCCAGCAGTTACAGAGAGCTCACTGAAGCTTTCTTT. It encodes CASSYRELTEAFF.

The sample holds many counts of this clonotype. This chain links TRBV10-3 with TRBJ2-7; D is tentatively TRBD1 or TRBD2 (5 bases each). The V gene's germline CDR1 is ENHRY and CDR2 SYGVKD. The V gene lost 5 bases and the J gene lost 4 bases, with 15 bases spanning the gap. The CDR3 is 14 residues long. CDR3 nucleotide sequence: TGTGCCATCAGTCGACCGGGACCTACATACGAGCAGTACTTC. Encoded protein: CAISRPGPTYEQYF.

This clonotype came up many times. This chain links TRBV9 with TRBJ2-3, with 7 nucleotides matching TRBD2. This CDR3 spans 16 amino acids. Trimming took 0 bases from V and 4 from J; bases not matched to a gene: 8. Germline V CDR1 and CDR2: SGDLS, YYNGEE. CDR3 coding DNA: TGTGCCAGCAGCGTAGGGTCGAGCGGGATTGCAGATACGCAGTATTTT. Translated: CASSVGSSGIADTQYF.

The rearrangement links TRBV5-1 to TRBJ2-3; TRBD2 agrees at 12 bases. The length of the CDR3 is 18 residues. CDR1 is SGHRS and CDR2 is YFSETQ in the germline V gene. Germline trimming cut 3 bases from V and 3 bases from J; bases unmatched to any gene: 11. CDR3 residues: CASSSLLLAGGRTDTQYF. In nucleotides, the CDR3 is TGCGCCAGCAGCTCCCTCCTTCTAGCGGGGGGGCGGACAGATACGCAGTATTTT.

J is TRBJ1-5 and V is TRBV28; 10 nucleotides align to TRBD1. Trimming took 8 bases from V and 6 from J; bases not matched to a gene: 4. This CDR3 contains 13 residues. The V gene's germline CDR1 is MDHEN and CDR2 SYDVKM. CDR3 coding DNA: TGTGCCAGCTTGGGACAGGGGATTCAGCCCCAGCATTTT. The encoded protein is CASLGQGIQPQHF.

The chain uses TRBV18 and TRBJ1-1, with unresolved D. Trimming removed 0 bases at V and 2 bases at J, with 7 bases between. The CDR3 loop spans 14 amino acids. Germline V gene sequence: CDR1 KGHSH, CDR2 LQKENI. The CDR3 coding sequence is TGTGCCAGCTCACCACCGGCAGTAAACACTGAAGCTTTCTTT. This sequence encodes CASSPPAVNTEAFF.

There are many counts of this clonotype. Here the CDR3 reads CASRISTDYSNQPQHF. Here the CDR3 DNA reads TGCGCCAGCAGGATTTCGACAGACTATAGCAATCAGCCCCAGCATTTT. The chain uses TRBV10-2 and TRBJ1-5, with D perhaps matching TRBD1 (5 bases). V was trimmed by 6 bases and J by 0 bases, leaving 15 bases between them. The CDR3 consists of 16 residues. Germline values: CDR1 WSHSY, CDR2 SAAADI.

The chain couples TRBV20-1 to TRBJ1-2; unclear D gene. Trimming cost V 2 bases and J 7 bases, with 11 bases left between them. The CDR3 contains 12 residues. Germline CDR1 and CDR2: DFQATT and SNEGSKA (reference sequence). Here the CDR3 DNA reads TGCAGTGCTAGACCCTCCAGCGGTGGCTACACCTTC. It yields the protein CSARPSSGGYTF.

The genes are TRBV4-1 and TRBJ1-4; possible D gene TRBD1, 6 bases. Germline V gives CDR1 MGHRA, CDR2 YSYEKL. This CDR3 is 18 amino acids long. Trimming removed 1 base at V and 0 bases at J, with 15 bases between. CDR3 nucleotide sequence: TGCGCCAGCAGCCAAGTTCGACAGGTTAGGGCAACTAATGAAAAACTGTTTTTT. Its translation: CASSQVRQVRATNEKLFF.

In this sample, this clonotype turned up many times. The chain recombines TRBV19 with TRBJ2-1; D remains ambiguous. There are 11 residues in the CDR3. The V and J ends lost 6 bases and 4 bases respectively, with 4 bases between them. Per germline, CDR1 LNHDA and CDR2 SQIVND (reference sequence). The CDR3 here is CASSLYNEQFF. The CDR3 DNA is TGTGCCAGTAGCCTGTACAATGAGCAGTTCTTC.

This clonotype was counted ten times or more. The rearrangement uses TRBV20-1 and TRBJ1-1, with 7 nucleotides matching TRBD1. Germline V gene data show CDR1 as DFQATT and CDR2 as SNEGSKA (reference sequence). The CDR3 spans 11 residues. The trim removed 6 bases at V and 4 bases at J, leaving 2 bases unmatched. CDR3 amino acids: CSASGGTEAFF. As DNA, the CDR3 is TGCAGTGCCTCAGGGGGCACTGAAGCTTTCTTT.

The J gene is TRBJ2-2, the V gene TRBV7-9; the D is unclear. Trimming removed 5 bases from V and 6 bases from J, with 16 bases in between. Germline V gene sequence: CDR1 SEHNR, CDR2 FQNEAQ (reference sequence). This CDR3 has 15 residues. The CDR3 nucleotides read TGTGCCAGCAGCCCAATGGTTGACATCCCCGGGGAGCTGTTTTTT. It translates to CASSPMVDIPGELFF. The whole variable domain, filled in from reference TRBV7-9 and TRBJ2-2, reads DTGVSQNPRHKITKRGQNVTFRCDPISEHNRLYWYRQTLGQGPEFLTYFQNEAQLEKSRLLSDRFSAERPKGSFSTLEIQRTEQGDSAMYLCASSPMVDIPGELFFGEGSRLTVL.

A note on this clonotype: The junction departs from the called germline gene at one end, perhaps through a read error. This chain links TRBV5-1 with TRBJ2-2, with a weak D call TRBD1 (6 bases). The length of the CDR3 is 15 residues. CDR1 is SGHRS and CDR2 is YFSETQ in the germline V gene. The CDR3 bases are TGCGCCAGCAGCCCCCTTGACAGGAACATCGGGGAGCTGTTTTTT. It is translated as CASSPLDRNIGELFF.

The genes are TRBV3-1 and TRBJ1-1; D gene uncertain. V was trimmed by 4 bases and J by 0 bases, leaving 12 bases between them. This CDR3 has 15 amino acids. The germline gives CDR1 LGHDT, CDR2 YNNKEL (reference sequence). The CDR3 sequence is CASSPLGGLNTEAFF. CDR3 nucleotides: TGTGCCAGCAGCCCGCTGGGCGGGCTGAACACTGAAGCTTTCTTT.

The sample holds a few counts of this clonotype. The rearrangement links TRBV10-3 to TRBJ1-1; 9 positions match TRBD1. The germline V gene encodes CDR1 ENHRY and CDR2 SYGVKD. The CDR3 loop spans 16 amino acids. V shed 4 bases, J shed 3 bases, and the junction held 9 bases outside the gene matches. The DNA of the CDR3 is TGTGCCATCAGTGCCACCCCGGGACAGGGACACACTGAAGCTTTCTTT. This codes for CAISATPGQGHTEAFF.

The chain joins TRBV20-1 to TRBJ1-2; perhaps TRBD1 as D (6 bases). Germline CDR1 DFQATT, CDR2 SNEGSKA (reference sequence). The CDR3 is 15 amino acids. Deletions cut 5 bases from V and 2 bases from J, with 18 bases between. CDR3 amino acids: CSASTLYTGNYGYTF. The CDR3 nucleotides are TGCAGTGCTTCAACTTTATATACAGGGAACTATGGCTACACCTTC.

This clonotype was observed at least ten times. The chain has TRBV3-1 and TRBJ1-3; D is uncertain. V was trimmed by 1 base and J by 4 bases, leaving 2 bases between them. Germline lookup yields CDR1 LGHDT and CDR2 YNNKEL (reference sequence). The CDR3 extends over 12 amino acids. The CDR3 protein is CASSQVGNTIYF. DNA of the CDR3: TGTGCCAGCAGCCAAGTAGGAAACACCATATATTTT. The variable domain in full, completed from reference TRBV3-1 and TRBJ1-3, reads DTAVSQTPKYLVTQMGNDKSIKCEQNLGHDTMYWYKQDSKKFLKIMFSYNNKELIINETVPNRFSPKSPDKAHLNLHINSLELGDSAVYFCASSQVGNTIYFGEGSWLTVV.

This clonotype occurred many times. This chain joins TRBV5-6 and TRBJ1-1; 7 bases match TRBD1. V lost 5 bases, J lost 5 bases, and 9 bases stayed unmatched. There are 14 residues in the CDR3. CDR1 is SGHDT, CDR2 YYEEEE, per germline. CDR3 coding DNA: TGTGCCAGCAGTCATCGACAGGGAGGGACTGAAGCTTTCTTT. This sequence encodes CASSHRQGGTEAFF.

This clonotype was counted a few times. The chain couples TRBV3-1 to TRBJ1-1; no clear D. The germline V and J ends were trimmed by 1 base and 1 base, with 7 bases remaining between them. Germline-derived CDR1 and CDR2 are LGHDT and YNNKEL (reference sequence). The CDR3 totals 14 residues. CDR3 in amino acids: CASSQGPENTEAFF. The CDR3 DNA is TGTGCCAGCAGCCAAGGACCTGAGAACACTGAAGCTTTCTTT.

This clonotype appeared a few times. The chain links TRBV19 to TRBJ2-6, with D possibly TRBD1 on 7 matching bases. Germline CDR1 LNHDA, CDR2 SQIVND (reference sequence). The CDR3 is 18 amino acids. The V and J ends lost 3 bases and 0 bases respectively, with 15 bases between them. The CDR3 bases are TGTGCCAGTAGTATGAGGGGGGACAGCCGCTCTGGGGCCAACGTCCTGACTTTC. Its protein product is CASSMRGDSRSGANVLTF. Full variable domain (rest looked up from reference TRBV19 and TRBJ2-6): DGGITQSPKYLFRKEGQNVTLSCEQNLNHDAMYWYRQDPGQGLRLIYYSQIVNDFQKGDIAEGYSVSREKKESFPLTVTSAQKNPTAFYLCASSMRGDSRSGANVLTFGAGSRLTVL.

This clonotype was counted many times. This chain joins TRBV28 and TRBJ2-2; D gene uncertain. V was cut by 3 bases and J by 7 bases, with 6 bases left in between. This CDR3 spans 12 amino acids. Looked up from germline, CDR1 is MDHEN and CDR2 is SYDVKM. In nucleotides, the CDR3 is TGTGCCAGCAGTTTCTGGAGCGGGGAGCTGTTTTTT. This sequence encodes CASSFWSGELFF.

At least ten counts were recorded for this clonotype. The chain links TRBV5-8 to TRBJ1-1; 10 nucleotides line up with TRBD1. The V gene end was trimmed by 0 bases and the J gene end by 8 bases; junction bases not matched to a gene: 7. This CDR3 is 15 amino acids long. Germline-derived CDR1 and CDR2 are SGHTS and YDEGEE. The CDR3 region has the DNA TGTGCCAGCAGCTTGGGGGTCCCGGGACAGGGGGAAGCTTTCTTT. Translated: CASSLGVPGQGEAFF.